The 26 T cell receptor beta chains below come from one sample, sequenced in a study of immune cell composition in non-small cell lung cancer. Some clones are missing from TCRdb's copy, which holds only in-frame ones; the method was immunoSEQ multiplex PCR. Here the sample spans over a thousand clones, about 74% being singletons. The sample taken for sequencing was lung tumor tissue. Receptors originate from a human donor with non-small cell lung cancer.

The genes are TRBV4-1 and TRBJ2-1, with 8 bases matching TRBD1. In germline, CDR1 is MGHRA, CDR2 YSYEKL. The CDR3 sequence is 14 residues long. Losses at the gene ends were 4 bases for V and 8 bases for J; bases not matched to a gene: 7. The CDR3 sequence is CASSPGQGRDEQFF. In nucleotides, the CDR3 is TGCGCCAGCAGCCCCGGACAGGGAAGAGATGAGCAGTTCTTC.

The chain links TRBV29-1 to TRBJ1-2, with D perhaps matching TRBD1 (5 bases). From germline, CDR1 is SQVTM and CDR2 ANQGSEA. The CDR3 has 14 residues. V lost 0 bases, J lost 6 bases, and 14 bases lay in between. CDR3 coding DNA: TGCAGCGTTGAAGAGAAAGGGGAAGGGGATGGCTACACCTTC. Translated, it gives CSVEEKGEGDGYTF.

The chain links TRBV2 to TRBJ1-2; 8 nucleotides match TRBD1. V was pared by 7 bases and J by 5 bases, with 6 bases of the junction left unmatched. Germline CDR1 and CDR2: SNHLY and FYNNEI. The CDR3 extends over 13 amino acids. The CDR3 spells CASTGGLGYGYTF. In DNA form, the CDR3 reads TGTGCCAGCACAGGGGGCTTAGGGTATGGCTACACCTTC.

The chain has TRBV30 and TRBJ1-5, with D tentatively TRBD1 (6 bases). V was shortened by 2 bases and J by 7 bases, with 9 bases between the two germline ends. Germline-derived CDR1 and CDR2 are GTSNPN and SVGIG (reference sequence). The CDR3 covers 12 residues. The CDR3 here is CAWSQGHQPQHF. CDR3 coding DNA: TGTGCCTGGAGTCAGGGGCACCAGCCCCAGCATTTT.

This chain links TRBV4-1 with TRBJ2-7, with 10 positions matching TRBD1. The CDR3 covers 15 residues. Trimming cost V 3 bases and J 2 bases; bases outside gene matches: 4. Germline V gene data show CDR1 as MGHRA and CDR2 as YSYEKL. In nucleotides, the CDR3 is TGCGCCAGCAGCCAGTCCGGGACAGGGGCCTACGAGCAGTACTTC. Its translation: CASSQSGTGAYEQYF.

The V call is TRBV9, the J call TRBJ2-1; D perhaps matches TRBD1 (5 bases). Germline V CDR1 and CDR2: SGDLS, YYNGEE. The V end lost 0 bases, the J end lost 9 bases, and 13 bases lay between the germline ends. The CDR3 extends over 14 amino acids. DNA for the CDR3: TGTGCCAGCAGCGTAGAGGGGTTAGTGAGTGAGCAGTTCTTC. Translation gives CASSVEGLVSEQFF.

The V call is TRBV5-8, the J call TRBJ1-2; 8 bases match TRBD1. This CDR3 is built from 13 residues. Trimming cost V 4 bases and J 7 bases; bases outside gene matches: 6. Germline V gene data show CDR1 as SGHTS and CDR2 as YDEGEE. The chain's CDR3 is CASSVGTGGGYTF. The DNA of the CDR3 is TGTGCCAGCAGCGTCGGGACAGGCGGTGGCTACACCTTC. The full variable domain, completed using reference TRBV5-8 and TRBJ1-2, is EAGVTQSPTHLIKTRGQQATLRCSPISGHTSVYWYQQALGLGLQFLLWYDEGEERNRGNFPPRFSGRQFPNYSSELNVNALELEDSALYLCASSVGTGGGYTFGSGTRLTVV.

CDR3 DNA sequence: TGCGCCAGCAGTGACAGGGGCTTTGGAAACACCATATATTTT. It is translated as CASSDRGFGNTIYF. J is TRBJ1-3 and V is TRBV10-2; a possible D gene is TRBD1 (6 bases). The germline V and J ends were trimmed by 3 bases and 3 bases, with 9 bases remaining between them. The V gene's germline CDR1 is WSHSY and CDR2 SAAADI. The length of the CDR3 is 14 residues.

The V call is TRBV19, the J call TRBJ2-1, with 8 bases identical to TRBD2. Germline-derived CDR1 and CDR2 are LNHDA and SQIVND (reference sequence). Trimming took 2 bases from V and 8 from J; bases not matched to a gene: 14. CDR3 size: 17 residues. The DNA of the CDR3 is TGTGCCAGTAGTATACTCCCCTTCGGGACTAGGGTCGATGAGCAGTTCTTC. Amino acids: CASSILPFGTRVDEQFF. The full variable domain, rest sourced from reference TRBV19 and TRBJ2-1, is DGGITQSPKYLFRKEGQNVTLSCEQNLNHDAMYWYRQDPGQGLRLIYYSQIVNDFQKGDIAEGYSVSREKKESFPLTVTSAQKNPTAFYLCASSILPFGTRVDEQFFGPGTRLTVL.

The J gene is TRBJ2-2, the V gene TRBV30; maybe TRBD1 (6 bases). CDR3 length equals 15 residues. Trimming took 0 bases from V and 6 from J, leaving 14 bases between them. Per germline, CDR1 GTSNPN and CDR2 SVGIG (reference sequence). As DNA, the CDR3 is TGTGCCTGGAGTGTAGGGGGATCGGTGGCCGGGGAGCTGTTTTTT. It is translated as CAWSVGGSVAGELFF.

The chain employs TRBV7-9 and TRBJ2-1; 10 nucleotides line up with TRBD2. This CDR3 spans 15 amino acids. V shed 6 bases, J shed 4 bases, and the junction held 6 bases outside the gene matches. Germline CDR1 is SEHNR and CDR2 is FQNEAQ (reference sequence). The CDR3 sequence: CASRPTSGAYNEQFF. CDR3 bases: TGTGCCAGCAGACCAACTAGCGGGGCTTACAATGAGCAGTTCTTC.

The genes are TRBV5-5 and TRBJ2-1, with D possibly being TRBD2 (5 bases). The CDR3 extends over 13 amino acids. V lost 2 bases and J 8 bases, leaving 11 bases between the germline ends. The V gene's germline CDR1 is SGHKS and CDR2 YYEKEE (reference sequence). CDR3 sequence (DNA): TGTGCCAGCAGCTTTCTTGGGCGGGATGAGCAGTTCTTC. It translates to CASSFLGRDEQFF.

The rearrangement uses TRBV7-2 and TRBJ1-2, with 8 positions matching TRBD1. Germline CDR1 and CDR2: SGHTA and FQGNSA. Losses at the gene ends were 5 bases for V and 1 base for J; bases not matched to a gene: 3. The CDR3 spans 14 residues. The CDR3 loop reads CASSTGQGNYGYTF. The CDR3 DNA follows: TGTGCCAGCAGCACAGGACAGGGTAACTATGGCTACACCTTC.

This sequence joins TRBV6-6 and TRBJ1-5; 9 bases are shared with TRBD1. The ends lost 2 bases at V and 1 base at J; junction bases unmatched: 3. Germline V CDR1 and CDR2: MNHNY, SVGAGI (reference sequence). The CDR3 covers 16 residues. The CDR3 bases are TGTGCCAGCAGTTACCGGGACAGGGTGAGCAATCAGCCCCAGCATTTT. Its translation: CASSYRDRVSNQPQHF.

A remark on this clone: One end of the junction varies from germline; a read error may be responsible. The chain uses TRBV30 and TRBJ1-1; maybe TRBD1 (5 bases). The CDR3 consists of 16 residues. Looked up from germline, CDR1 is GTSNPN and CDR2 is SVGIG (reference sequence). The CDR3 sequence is CAWTPWAGNMNTGAFF. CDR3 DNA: TGTGCCTGGACTCCTTGGGCAGGGAACATGAACACTGGAGCTTTCTTT.

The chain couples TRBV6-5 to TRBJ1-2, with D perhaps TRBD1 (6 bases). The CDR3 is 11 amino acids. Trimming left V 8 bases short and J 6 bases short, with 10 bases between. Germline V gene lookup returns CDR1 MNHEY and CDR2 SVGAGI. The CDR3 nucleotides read TGTGCCAGCCGGGCAGGGGATGGCTACACCTTC. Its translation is CASRAGDGYTF.

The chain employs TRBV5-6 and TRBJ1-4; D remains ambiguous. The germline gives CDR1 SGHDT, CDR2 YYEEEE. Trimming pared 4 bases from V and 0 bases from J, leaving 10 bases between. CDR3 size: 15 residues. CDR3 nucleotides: TGTGCCAGCAGCCGCGGGGTTGCAACTAATGAAAAACTGTTTTTT. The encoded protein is CASSRGVATNEKLFF.

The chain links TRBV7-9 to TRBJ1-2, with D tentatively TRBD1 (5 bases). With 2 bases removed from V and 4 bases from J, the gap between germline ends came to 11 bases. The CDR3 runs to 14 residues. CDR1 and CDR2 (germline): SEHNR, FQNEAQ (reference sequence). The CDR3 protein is CASSLRAGSYGYTF. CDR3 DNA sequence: TGTGCCAGCAGCTTACGTGCAGGGTCCTATGGCTACACCTTC.

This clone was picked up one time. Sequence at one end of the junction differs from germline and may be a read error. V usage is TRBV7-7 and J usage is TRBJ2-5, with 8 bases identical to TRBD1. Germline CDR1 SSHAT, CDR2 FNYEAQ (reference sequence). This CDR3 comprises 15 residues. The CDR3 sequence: CASSLAAGGLGTQYF. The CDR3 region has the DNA TGTGCTAGCAGCTTAGCGGCAGGGGGCCTGGGGACCCAGTACTTC.

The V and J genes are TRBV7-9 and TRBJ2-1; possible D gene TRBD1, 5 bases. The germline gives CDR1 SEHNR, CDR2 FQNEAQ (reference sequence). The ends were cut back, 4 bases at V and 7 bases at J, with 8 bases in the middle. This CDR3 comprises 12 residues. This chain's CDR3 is CASSYSGNEQFF. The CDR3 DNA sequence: TGTGCCAGCAGCTATTCAGGGAATGAGCAGTTCTTC.

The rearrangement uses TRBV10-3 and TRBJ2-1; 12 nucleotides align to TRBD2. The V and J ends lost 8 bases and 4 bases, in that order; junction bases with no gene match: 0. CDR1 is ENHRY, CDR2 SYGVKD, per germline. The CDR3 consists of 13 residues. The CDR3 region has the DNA TGTGCCATCGGACTAGCGGGGTACAATGAGCAGTTCTTC. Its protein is CAIGLAGYNEQFF.

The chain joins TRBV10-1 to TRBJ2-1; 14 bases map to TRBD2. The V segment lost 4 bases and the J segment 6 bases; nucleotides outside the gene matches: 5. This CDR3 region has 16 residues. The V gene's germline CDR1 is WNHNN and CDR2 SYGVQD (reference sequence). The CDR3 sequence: CASSGGTSGGFNEQFF. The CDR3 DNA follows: TGCGCCAGCAGTGGGGGGACTAGCGGGGGCTTCAATGAGCAGTTCTTC.

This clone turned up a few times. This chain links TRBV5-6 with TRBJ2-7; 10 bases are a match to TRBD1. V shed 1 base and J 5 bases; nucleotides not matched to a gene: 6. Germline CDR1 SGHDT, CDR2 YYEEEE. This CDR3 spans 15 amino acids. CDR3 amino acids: CASSLMTGGRNEQYF. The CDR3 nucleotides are TGTGCCAGCAGCTTGATGACAGGGGGCAGGAACGAGCAGTACTTC.

The CDR3 is CASSELPPPYEQYF. The CDR3 DNA sequence: TGTGCCAGCAGTGAACTCCCCCCCCCCTACGAGCAGTACTTC. The chain employs TRBV6-1 and TRBJ2-7, with D uncertain. This CDR3 has 14 residues. The V end lost 2 bases, the J end lost 2 bases, and 10 bases lay between the germline ends. In germline, CDR1 is MNHNS, CDR2 SASEGT.

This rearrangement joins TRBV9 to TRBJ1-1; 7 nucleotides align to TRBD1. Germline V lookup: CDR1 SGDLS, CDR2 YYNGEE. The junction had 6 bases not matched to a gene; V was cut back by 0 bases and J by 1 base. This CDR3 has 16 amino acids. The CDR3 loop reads CASSVAQDRRNTEAFF. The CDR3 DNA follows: TGTGCCAGCAGCGTAGCCCAGGACAGGCGGAACACTGAAGCTTTCTTT.

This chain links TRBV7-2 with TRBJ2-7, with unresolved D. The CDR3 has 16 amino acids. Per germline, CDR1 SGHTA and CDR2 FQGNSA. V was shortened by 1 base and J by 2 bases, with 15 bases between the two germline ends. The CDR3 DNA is TGTGCCAGCAGCTTAGTCCCGGATCTGCGGACCTACGAGCAGTACTTC. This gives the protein CASSLVPDLRTYEQYF.